Relative to its sample, the clone carrying this T cell receptor beta chain is medium-sized. Its antigen is not known. This sample is drawn from a study of neurological immune-mediated disorders. The sorted libraries started from some 970,000 CD4+ or CD8+ T cells. 5'RACE generated cDNA with 10-nucleotide random UMIs. TCRdb itself ran the 5' RACE reads through MiXCR, one entry per CDR3 protein. Of about 14,000 distinct CDR3 sequences listed, approximately 13% were seen once; the top ten hold approximately 42%. Study-level points and caveats: In HTLV-1-associated myelopathy, TCR clonal expansion was greatest, and in multiple sclerosis it was least, below healthy controls.

The clonotype originates from a female donor with HTLV-1-associated myelopathy (HAM/TSP). The sequenced sample was CD8+ T cells from blood.

In DNA, the CDR3 is TGTGCCAGCAGCTTAGGGGTAGCGGGGGCGCGGGGCACAGATACGCAGTATTTT. Protein product: CASSLGVAGARGTDTQYF. The gene calls are TRBV7-2 and TRBJ2-3; 9 nucleotides line up with TRBD2. The V gene's germline CDR1 is SGHTA and CDR2 FQGNSA. V lost 1 base, J lost 1 base, and 9 bases stayed unmatched. The CDR3 runs 18 residues.